What follows is one T cell receptor beta chain and its context. This clonotype was detected a few times. Its cognate antigen has yet to be identified. There are no base qualities to consult, and no much larger clone falls within one base. The data were taken from a study of blood T cells in healthy people across ages (dated by TCRdb to between 2014 and 2017). About the full investigation: In model experiments, template switching captured roughly one uniquely barcoded TCR beta cDNA molecule for every two T cells. The study measured age-related changes in TCR beta repertoire diversity using deep sequencing normalized with unique cDNA molecular identifiers. The donors were divided into four age groups: young (average around 15 years), middle-aged (about 40), aged (62) and long-lived (roughly 82). To avoid experimental bias, donors of different ages were spread randomly across the sequencing lanes. Using the same blood draw, the study looked at two additional independent replicas of 1 million unique cDNA reads for two donors, one aged 18 to 29 and the other aged 80 or older.

The library was generated by 5' RACE. Sequencing used an Illumina HiSeq 2500. A second PCR of roughly 7 to 11 cycles was performed with a sample-barcoded 5' primer and a J-beta primer mix. A unique molecular identifier was introduced onto each TCR beta cDNA molecule by a template-switch 5' adaptor carrying 12 random nucleotides. Each sample yielded at least 3 million CDR3-containing paired-end reads. First-strand cDNA synthesis was performed from all RNA using the Mint cDNA synthesis kit, with priming by a TRBC-specific oligonucleotide. Following uracil-DNA glycosylase treatment, a first 18-cycle PCR with universal primers M1SS and BC2_uni_R was performed on all cDNA. The authors processed their data as follows. Normalization of each sample was performed by random selection of 1 million high-quality reads, each carrying a distinct molecular identifier. Reads sharing molecular identifiers were discarded rather than binned into consensus sequences. MiTCR, set to a Q25 quality threshold and the strictest error-elimination algorithm, was used for CDR3 identification, clonotype clustering and error correction. A nonparametric unseen species model using Euler transformation provided a lower-bound estimate of total TCR beta diversity. TCRdb cleaned the public reads at Q25 with fastp, built clones with MiXCR and kept in-frame beta chains. Entries are consolidated by CDR3 protein sequence, retaining the most common genes and DNA. These V and J calls are TCRdb output, not the study's own analysis. The sample table shows around 620,000 distinct CDR3 sequences, and about 26% are seen once. The top ten hold around 20% of the sample.

Study-wide findings and limitations: Estimates of total diversity based on one million sequenced T cells were regarded as lower bounds and as underestimates. Because the CMV infection status of the donors was unknown, age-related changes in expanded clonotypes may potentially have been confounded. Because profiling used bulk unsorted PBMCs, naive and antigen-experienced compartments could not be compared conclusively. Compared with the aged group, the long-lived group had more naive CD4+ T cells, fewer expanded clones and increased TCR diversity, suggesting age selection. Observed TCR beta diversity per million T cells fell roughly linearly with age, and a significant reduction was already apparent by age roughly 40. A strong correlation was found between observed TCR beta diversity and the percentage of naive T cells measured by flow cytometry.

The donors were some 36 Caucasian individuals from Russia, aged roughly 6 to 90 years, who were systemically healthy. Each donor gave about 9.7 milliliters of peripheral blood, drawn into EDTA-treated Vacutainer tubes. Ficoll-Paque density-gradient centrifugation was used to isolate PBMCs, with at least 6.5 million per sample. Total RNA was extracted from PBMCs with Trizol reagent, with at least 6 micrograms obtained per sample. For every donor, flow cytometry on a PBMC aliquot measured the percentage of naive CD45RAhigh/CD27high T cells. V is shortened by 5 bases, J by 7 bases, and the region joining them spans 17 bases. The CDR3 runs 14 amino acids, cysteine and phenylalanine included. Only the CDR3 region is kept as DNA, spanning 42 bases read in frame from base 1. CDR1 SGHTA and CDR2 FQGNSA are derived from the germline V gene.

The clonotype comes from a woman aged 70-85 years in good health. The sequence is built from TRBV7-2 and TRBJ1-2; matching of 5 bases hints at TRBD1 as the D gene. The sequencing input was blood. The CDR3 region has the sequence CASSPPGEGAGYTF. The DNA is TGTGCCAGCAGCCCTCCGGGGGAAGGTGCTGGCTACACCTTC.